This T cell receptor (beta chain) was sequenced for a study of T cells in Graves' hyperthyroidism and ophthalmopathy. On the study more broadly: The initial diagnosis was the point when peripheral blood was collected, ahead of any treatment. Study findings and constraints: Blood also contained most expanded thyroid clonotypes above 0.001.

From RNA transcripts, TCR beta CDR3 regions were amplified. First-round RT-PCR targeting the TCR CDR3 was performed with the HTBI primer set. TCRdb fed the multiplex PCR reads into MiXCR, producing one record per CDR3 protein. The sample contains 130,000 to 150,000 distinct CDR3 sequences, around 20% of which appear only once. Uncontrolled infection, other autoimmune disease, pregnancy and lactation each barred patients from inclusion. Diagnoses rested on clinical symptoms, serum thyroxine and TRAb, thyroid ultrasound and orbital computed tomography. With respect to this clonotype: Antigen unknown.

This clonotype was obtained from a woman in her forties or fifties with Graves' hyperthyroidism that later progressed to Graves' ophthalmopathy. The sequenced material came from blood.

The chain's CDR3 is CASSSRGGLGNYGYTF. The CDR3 DNA reads TGTGCCAGCAGCTCCCGTGGGGGCTTGGGGAACTATGGCTACACCTTC. V usage is TRBV5-4 and J usage is TRBJ1-2; a weak D match, TRBD1 (6 bases). The germline CDR1 and CDR2 sequences are SGHNT and YYREEE (reference sequence). CDR3 length: 16 amino acids. The V and J ends lost 3 bases and 2 bases respectively, with 17 bases between them.